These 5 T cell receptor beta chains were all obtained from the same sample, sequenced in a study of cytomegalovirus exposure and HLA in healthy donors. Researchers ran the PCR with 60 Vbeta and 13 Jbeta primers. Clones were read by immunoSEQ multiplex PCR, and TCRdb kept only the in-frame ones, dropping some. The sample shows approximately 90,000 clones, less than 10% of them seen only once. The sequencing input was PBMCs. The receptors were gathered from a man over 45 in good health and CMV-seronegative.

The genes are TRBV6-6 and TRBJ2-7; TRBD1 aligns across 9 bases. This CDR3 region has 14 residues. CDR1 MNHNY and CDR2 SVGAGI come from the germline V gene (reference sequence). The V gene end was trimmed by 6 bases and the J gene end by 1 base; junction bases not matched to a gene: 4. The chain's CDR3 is CASRQGALSYEQYF. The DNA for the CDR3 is TGTGCCAGCAGACAGGGGGCCCTTTCCTACGAGCAGTACTTC.

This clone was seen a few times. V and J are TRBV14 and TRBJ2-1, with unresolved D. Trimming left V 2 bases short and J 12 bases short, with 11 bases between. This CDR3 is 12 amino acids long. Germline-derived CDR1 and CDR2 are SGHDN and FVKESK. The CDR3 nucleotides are TGTGCCAGCAGCCAATCCAACGCAGTGCAGTTCTTC. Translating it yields CASSQSNAVQFF.

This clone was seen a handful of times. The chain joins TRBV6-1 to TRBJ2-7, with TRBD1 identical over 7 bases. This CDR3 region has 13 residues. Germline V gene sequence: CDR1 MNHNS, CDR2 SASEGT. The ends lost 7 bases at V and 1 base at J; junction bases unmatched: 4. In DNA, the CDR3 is TGTGCCAGCATCCCGGGACAGTCCTACGAGCAGTACTTC. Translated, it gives CASIPGQSYEQYF.

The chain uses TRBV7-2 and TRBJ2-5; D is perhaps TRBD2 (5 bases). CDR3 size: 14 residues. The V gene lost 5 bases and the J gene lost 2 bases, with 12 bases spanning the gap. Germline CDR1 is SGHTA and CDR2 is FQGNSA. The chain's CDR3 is CASSPARRQETQYF. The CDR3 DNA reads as TGTGCCAGCAGCCCTGCGCGGAGGCAAGAGACCCAGTACTTC.

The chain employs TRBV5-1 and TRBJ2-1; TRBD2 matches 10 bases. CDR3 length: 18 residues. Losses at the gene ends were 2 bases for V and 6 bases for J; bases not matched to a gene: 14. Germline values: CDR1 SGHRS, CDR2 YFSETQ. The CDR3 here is CASSFRTTGTSVVNEQFF. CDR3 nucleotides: TGCGCCAGCAGCTTCAGAACAACCGGGACTAGCGTAGTCAATGAGCAGTTCTTC.